Below, one T cell receptor (beta chain) is given with its context. Its target is unknown. The naive CD8 fraction comprised CD45RO-negative cells positively selected for CCR7 and excluded terminally differentiated effector memory CD45RA+ cells. Donors, without exception, were Caucasian adults residing in Nashville, Tennessee. Each replicate PCR on the sorted subsets used about 0.2 ug DNA (approximately 27,000 T cell genomes). Only in-frame clones appear in the TCRdb table, and some are missing; sequencing was by immunoSEQ multiplex PCR. This repertoire shows around 1,900,000 clones, roughly 93% found once; its top ten account for over 1.5%. The trim removed 0 bases at V and 2 bases at J, leaving 3 bases unmatched. Germline V gives CDR1 SGDLS, CDR2 YYNGEE. This CDR3 region has 16 residues. This sample is part of a study of shared clonotypes between healthy human individuals. For the study at large: The plates for each donor numbered three CD4 naive, three CD4 memory, two CD8 naive and one CD8 memory.

Overall study results and limits: Naive subsets tended to show greater estimated richness than memory subsets.

The gene calls are TRBV9 and TRBJ2-3; TRBD2 matches 10 bases. This TCR derives from a man younger than 35 in good health. Some clones in this sample may be carry-over from other donors' samples. Material for sequencing was naive CD8+ T cells from PBMCs. The CDR3 is CASSVGLAGDTDTQYF. DNA of the CDR3: TGTGCCAGCAGCGTAGGTCTAGCGGGGGACACAGATACGCAGTATTTT.